Each of the 28 T cell receptor beta chains below was sequenced from the same sample in a study of read filtering for tumor transcriptome and immune sequencing. From roughly 400 ng of RNA, a library with molecular barcoded alpha/delta and beta/gamma adaptors was made. MiXCR, applied by TCRdb to the reads, yields one record per CDR3 protein. The sample has tens of thousands of distinct CDR3 sequences, 10% to 15% seen once; the top ten hold approximately 14%. The sequencing sample was made of a population of CD138-negative cells sorted from bone marrow. The receptors originated from a donor aged 40 or older with multiple myeloma.

In this sample, this clonotype turned up many times. The chain couples TRBV5-1 to TRBJ2-2; tentative D call: TRBD1 (6 bases). This CDR3 region has 15 residues. Trimming pared 6 bases from V and 3 bases from J, leaving 15 bases between. The germline CDR1 and CDR2 sequences are SGHRS and YFSETQ. The CDR3 sequence: CASNLGTYYTGELFF. The CDR3 coding sequence is TGCGCCAGCAACCTAGGGACATACTACACCGGGGAGCTGTTTTTT.

This clonotype has ten or more counts. The CDR3 nucleotides read TGTGCCAGCAGCTTAACTGGCGGGAGTGTTGCCGGGGAGCTGTTTTTT. It encodes CASSLTGGSVAGELFF. This chain connects TRBV7-3 to TRBJ2-2; TRBD2 matches 7 bases. The CDR3 extends over 16 amino acids. Trimming took 0 bases from V and 6 from J; bases not matched to a gene: 7. The germline gives CDR1 SGHTA, CDR2 FQGTGA.

This clonotype was counted at least ten times. This chain joins TRBV28 and TRBJ1-4; D gene unclear. Trimming removed 4 bases at V and 6 bases at J, with 18 bases between. The CDR3 length is 16 residues. The germline gives CDR1 MDHEN, CDR2 SYDVKM. In DNA, the CDR3 is TGTGCCAGCAGTTCCCCGGGTAGTCGGAGCCATGAAAAACTGTTTTTT. The encoded protein is CASSSPGSRSHEKLFF. The variable domain in full, with the rest retrieved from reference TRBV28 and TRBJ1-4, is DVKVTQSSRYLVKRTGEKVFLECVQDMDHENMFWYRQDPGLGLRLIYFSYDVKMKEKGDIPEGYSVSREKKERFSLILESASTNQTSMYLCASSSPGSRSHEKLFFGSGTQLSVL.

In its sample, this clonotype was seen many times. The chain combines TRBV7-2 with TRBJ2-5; D gene uncertain. This CDR3 comprises 12 residues. Germline lookup yields CDR1 SGHTA and CDR2 FQGNSA. V lost 4 bases, J lost 6 bases, and 9 bases lay in between. The CDR3 coding sequence is TGTGCCAGCAGCTCGACTGAGAAGACCCAGTACTTC. Residues: CASSSTEKTQYF.

The table lists this clonotype with many counts. The CDR3: CASSVLAGGGVDEQFF. DNA for the CDR3: TGTGCCAGCAGCGTTCTAGCGGGAGGAGGGGTCGATGAGCAGTTCTTC. J is TRBJ2-1 and V is TRBV9; 11 bases agree with TRBD2. In germline, CDR1 is SGDLS, CDR2 YYNGEE. The CDR3 totals 16 residues. With V trimmed by 2 bases and J by 8 bases, 9 bases remained unmatched.

At least ten counts were recorded for this clonotype. The chain recombines TRBV6-5 with TRBJ1-6; no definite D call. This CDR3 is built from 15 residues. Trimming removed 6 bases at V and 10 bases at J, with 19 bases between. Germline V CDR1 and CDR2: MNHEY, SVGAGI. The CDR3: CASRPEDPSRSPLHF. The CDR3 DNA is TGTGCCAGCAGGCCTGAGGATCCGAGTAGGTCACCCCTCCACTTT.

With respect to this clonotype: Given a much more abundant clone one base away, this may be a read error. J is TRBJ2-3 and V is TRBV12-3 or TRBV12-4; TRBD2 might be the D (5 bases). This CDR3 has 13 residues. The V gene lost 3 bases and the J gene lost 3 bases, with 7 bases spanning the gap. The CDR3: CASSFRGTDTQYF. The DNA for the CDR3 is TGTGCCAGCAGTTTCCGAGGGACAGATACGCAGTATTTT.

This clonotype was counted ten times or more. The chain recombines TRBV3-1 with TRBJ2-7; 10 bases match TRBD1. V dropped 3 bases and J dropped 6; count of bases not matched to a gene: 8. Germline CDR1 is LGHDT and CDR2 is YNNKEL (reference sequence). The CDR3 extends over 15 amino acids. The CDR3 here is CASSQGQGMTLEQYF. The CDR3, as DNA: TGTGCCAGCAGCCAGGGACAGGGGATGACTCTCGAGCAGTACTTC.

In its sample, this clonotype was seen many times. The chain carries TRBV2 and TRBJ2-5, with 9 bases matching TRBD1. V gave up 9 bases and J gave up 5 bases; unmatched junction bases: 7. Per the germline V gene, CDR1 is SNHLY and CDR2 is FYNNEI. The CDR3 consists of 13 residues. The CDR3 region has the DNA TGTGCCAGTTCAGACAGGGGGGCTGAGACCCAGTACTTC. Its protein product is CASSDRGAETQYF.

The sample holds many counts of this clonotype. The rearrangement links TRBV18 to TRBJ2-3; D remains ambiguous. Germline loops: CDR1 KGHSH, CDR2 LQKENI. The CDR3 sequence is 13 residues long. Trimming shortened V by 1 base and J by 3 bases, and 5 bases separated the two germline ends. The CDR3 loop is CASSPLLTDTQYF. In DNA, the CDR3 is TGTGCCAGCTCACCACTCCTTACAGATACGCAGTATTTT.

This clonotype was counted many times. This rearrangement joins TRBV20-1 to TRBJ2-1, with D hard to call. The germline CDR1 and CDR2 sequences are DFQATT and SNEGSKA (reference sequence). The CDR3 runs 12 residues. The V and J ends lost 5 bases and 8 bases respectively, with 13 bases between them. CDR3 sequence (DNA): TGCAGTGCTTGGTACCCCCAGCATGAGCAGTTCTTC. Its protein product is CSAWYPQHEQFF.

Remarks on this clonotype: A single base separates this from a much larger clone, so it may be a read error. This sequence joins TRBV3-1 and TRBJ1-4, with 9 nucleotides matching TRBD1. Germline CDR1 LGHDT, CDR2 YNNKEL (reference sequence). This CDR3 region has 12 residues. The CDR3 here is CASSLQGATRYF. CDR3 DNA: TGTGCCAGCAGCCTACAGGGGGCTACGCGGTATTTT.

There are many counts of this clonotype. The V gene is TRBV7-9, the J gene TRBJ2-5, with 8 bases lining up with TRBD1. CDR1 is SEHNR, CDR2 FQNEAQ, per germline (reference sequence). This CDR3 is built from 19 residues. The ends lost 4 bases at V and 1 base at J; junction bases unmatched: 17. In DNA, the CDR3 is TGTGCCAGCAGCTCCGAGATCTACCGGGACAGGAGATTCCAAGAGACCCAGTACTTC. Amino acids: CASSSEIYRDRRFQETQYF.

This clonotype was found many times. The V call is TRBV29-1, the J call TRBJ2-1; 11 positions agree with TRBD2. The CDR3 has 12 amino acids. Unmatched junction bases numbered 5, after V lost 8 bases and J lost 8 bases. The germline gives CDR1 SQVTM, CDR2 ANQGSEA. CDR3 residues: CSTSGRRDEQFF. The CDR3 nucleotides are TGCAGCACTAGCGGGAGACGGGATGAGCAGTTCTTC.

V is TRBV19 and J is TRBJ2-1; D remains ambiguous. The end of the DNA fits TRBJ2-7 better, so the J call may be wrong. In germline, CDR1 is LNHDA, CDR2 SQIVND (reference sequence). CDR3 size: 11 residues. The CDR3 loop reads CASSISHEQYF. DNA of the CDR3: TGTGCCAGTAGTATTTCCCATGAGCAGTACTTC.

This clonotype occurred a few times. The rearrangement uses TRBV11-2 and TRBJ2-5; 8 nucleotides line up with TRBD2. V gave up 0 bases and J gave up 5 bases; unmatched junction bases: 2. CDR3 length: 14 residues. Per the germline V gene, CDR1 is SGHAT and CDR2 is FQNNGV. CDR3 in amino acids: CASSLDPSGETQYF. The CDR3 nucleotides are TGTGCCAGCAGCTTAGATCCTAGCGGGGAGACCCAGTACTTC. Complete variable domain (other parts from reference TRBV11-2 and TRBJ2-5): EAGVAQSPRYKIIEKRQSVAFWCNPISGHATLYWYQQILGQGPKLLIQFQNNGVVDDSQLPKDRFSAERLKGVDSTLKIQPAKLEDSAVYLCASSLDPSGETQYFGPGTRLLVL.

This clonotype was picked up many times. This chain links TRBV7-2 with TRBJ2-1; a weak D match, TRBD2 (6 bases). Trimming stripped 0 bases from V and 5 bases from J, with 8 bases between. The length of the CDR3 is 14 residues. CDR1 is SGHTA, CDR2 FQGNSA, per germline. CDR3 region: CASSLASGNNEQFF. The CDR3 DNA is TGTGCCAGCAGCTTAGCTAGCGGAAACAATGAGCAGTTCTTC.

A remark on this clonotype: At one end the junction does not follow the germline gene, possibly because of a read error. The chain combines TRBV28 with TRBJ1-1; D remains ambiguous. The CDR3 extends over 12 amino acids. The germline V gene encodes CDR1 MDHEN and CDR2 SYDVKM. DNA of the CDR3: TGTGCCAGTAGTTTCTCGACCCGTGAAGCTTTCTTT. Translating gives CASSFSTREAFF.

This clonotype was seen at least ten times. The chain carries TRBV20-1 and TRBJ1-6, with D tentatively TRBD1 (6 bases). Deletions cut 3 bases from V and 14 bases from J, with 17 bases between. CDR1 DFQATT and CDR2 SNEGSKA come from the germline V gene (reference sequence). This CDR3 contains 13 residues. DNA of the CDR3: TGCAGTGCTAGCGGCAGGGGTCTTCGGACCCTCCACTTT. Encoded protein: CSASGRGLRTLHF.

With respect to this clonotype: A far larger clone differs by one base, so this is likely a read error. The chain recombines TRBV7-9 with TRBJ2-1; D is ambiguous. Germline V CDR1 and CDR2: SEHNR, FQNEAQ (reference sequence). The germline V and J ends were trimmed by 3 bases and 5 bases, with 14 bases remaining between them. The CDR3 sequence is 15 residues long. CDR3 coding DNA: TGTGCCAGCAGCTTCGGACCCACCGCCCACAATGAGCAGTTCTTC. Encoded protein: CASSFGPTAHNEQFF.

This clonotype occurred many times. V usage is TRBV20-1 and J usage is TRBJ2-5, with 10 bases that match TRBD2. V shed 0 bases, J shed 5 bases, and the junction held 12 bases outside the gene matches. This CDR3 region has 17 residues. Per the germline V gene, CDR1 is DFQATT and CDR2 is SNEGSKA (reference sequence). CDR3: CSARDLSGRAFLETQYF. As DNA, the CDR3 is TGCAGTGCTAGAGATCTCAGCGGGAGGGCCTTCTTGGAGACCCAGTACTTC.

This clonotype was recorded many times. The chain uses TRBV20-1 and TRBJ2-1, with 10 bases fitting TRBD2. The germline V gene encodes CDR1 DFQATT and CDR2 SNEGSKA (reference sequence). Trimming took 3 bases from V and 2 from J; bases not matched to a gene: 7. The CDR3 spans 16 residues. The DNA of the CDR3 is TGCAGTGCTAGGCATACTAGCGGGGTCACCTACAATGAGCAGTTCTTC. Its translation: CSARHTSGVTYNEQFF.

This clonotype was picked up many times. This chain links TRBV20-1 with TRBJ2-1, with D unresolved. Germline values: CDR1 DFQATT, CDR2 SNEGSKA (reference sequence). The V gene lost 8 bases and the J gene lost 4 bases, with 12 bases spanning the gap. The CDR3 runs 12 residues. The DNA of the CDR3 is TGCAGTCCGCAACCTAGTTACAATGAGCAGTTCTTC. This translates into CSPQPSYNEQFF.

The sample holds many counts of this clonotype. This chain connects TRBV5-1 to TRBJ2-2, with 8 bases matching TRBD1. Germline V gene sequence: CDR1 SGHRS, CDR2 YFSETQ. The CDR3 consists of 15 residues. Germline trimming cut 4 bases from V and 3 bases from J; bases unmatched to any gene: 5. The CDR3 is CASSPRTGYTGELFF. As DNA, the CDR3 is TGCGCCAGCAGCCCGAGGACAGGGTACACCGGGGAGCTGTTTTTT.

This clonotype has a count of ten or more. One base away lies a much larger clone, so this may be a sequencing read error. The V gene is TRBV20-1, the J gene TRBJ2-1; no clear D. Germline V CDR1 and CDR2: DFQATT, SNEGSKA (reference sequence). The CDR3 covers 12 residues. The germline V and J ends were trimmed by 6 bases and 4 bases, with 10 bases remaining between them. This CDR3 reads CSATRSYNEQFF. The CDR3 DNA reads as TGCAGTGCGACGCGGAGTTACAATGAGCAGTTCTTC.

This clonotype was seen more than once but under ten times. A much larger clone is a single base away; this may be a read error. The CDR3 bases are TGTGCCTGGAGTCTCGGACACCTTTTCAATGAGCAGTTCTTC. This gives the protein CAWSLGHLFNEQFF. The chain couples TRBV30 to TRBJ2-1, with TRBD1 as a possible D gene (5 bases). Germline CDR1 GTSNPN, CDR2 SVGIG (reference sequence). CDR3 length: 14 residues. Trimming took off 2 bases at V and 6 bases at J, with 14 bases between the two ends. The full variable domain, its missing parts supplied by reference TRBV30 and TRBJ2-1, is SQTIHQWPATLVQPVGSPLSLECTVEGTSNPNLYWYRQAAGRGLQLLFYSVGIGQISSEVPQNLSASRPQDRQFILSSKKLLLSDSGFYLCAWSLGHLFNEQFFGPGTRLTVL.

This clonotype was observed many times. This chain joins TRBV7-9 and TRBJ1-4, with 7 bases lining up with TRBD1. Germline V gene sequence: CDR1 SEHNR, CDR2 FQNEAQ (reference sequence). The V and J ends lost 5 bases and 5 bases, in that order; junction bases with no gene match: 11. This CDR3 region has 16 residues. The CDR3 sequence: CASSPRMDRINEKLFF. The CDR3, as DNA: TGTGCCAGCAGCCCTAGGATGGACAGGATAAATGAAAAACTGTTTTTT.

The chain uses TRBV28 and TRBJ2-1, with a possible D match to TRBD1 (6 bases). Trimming removed 2 bases from V and 3 bases from J, with 11 bases in between. In germline, CDR1 is MDHEN, CDR2 SYDVKM. The CDR3 covers 15 residues. The CDR3 sequence is CASSLHTGSYNEQFF. The CDR3 coding sequence is TGTGCCAGCAGTTTACACACAGGGAGCTACAATGAGCAGTTCTTC.